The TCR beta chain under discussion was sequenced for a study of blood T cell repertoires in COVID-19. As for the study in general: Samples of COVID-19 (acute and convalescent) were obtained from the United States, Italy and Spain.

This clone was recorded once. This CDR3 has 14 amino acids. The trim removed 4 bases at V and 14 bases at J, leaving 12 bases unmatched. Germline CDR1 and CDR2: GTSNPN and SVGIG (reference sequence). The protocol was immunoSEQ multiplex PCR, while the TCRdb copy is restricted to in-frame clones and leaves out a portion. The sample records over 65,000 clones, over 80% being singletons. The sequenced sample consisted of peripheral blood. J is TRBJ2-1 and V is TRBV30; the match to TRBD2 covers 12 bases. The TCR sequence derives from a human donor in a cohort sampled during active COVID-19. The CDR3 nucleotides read TGTGCCTGGACCCGACTAGCGGGAGTAAGTCAGGAGTTCTTC. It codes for CAWTRLAGVSQEFF.